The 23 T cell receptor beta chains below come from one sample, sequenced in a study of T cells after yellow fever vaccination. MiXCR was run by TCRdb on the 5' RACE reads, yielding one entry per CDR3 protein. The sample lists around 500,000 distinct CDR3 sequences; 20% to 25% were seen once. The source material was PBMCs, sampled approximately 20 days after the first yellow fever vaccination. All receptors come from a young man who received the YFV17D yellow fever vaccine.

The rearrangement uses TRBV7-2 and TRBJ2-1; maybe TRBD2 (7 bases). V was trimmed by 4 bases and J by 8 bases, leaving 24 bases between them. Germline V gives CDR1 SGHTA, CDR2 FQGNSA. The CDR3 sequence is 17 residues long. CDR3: CASSSRPPGGGFDEQFF. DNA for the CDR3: TGTGCCAGCAGCTCGCGCCCTCCGGGGGGCGGGTTTGATGAGCAGTTCTTC.

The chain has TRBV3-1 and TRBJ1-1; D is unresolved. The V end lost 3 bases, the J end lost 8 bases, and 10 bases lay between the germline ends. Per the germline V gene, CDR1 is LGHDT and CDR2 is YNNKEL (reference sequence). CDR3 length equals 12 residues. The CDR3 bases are TGTGCCAGCAGCCAGAGGTGGCCAGAAGCTTTCTTT. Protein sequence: CASSQRWPEAFF. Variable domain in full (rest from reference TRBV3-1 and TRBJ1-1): DTAVSQTPKYLVTQMGNDKSIKCEQNLGHDTMYWYKQDSKKFLKIMFSYNNKELIINETVPNRFSPKSPDKAHLNLHINSLELGDSAVYFCASSQRWPEAFFGQGTRLTVV.

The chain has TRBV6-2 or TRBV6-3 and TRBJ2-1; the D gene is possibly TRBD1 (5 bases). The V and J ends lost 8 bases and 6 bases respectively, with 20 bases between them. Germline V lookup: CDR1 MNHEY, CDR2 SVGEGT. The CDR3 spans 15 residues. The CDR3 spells CASLNDGGHLNEQFF. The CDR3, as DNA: TGTGCCAGCTTGAACGACGGTGGACATCTCAATGAGCAGTTCTTC.

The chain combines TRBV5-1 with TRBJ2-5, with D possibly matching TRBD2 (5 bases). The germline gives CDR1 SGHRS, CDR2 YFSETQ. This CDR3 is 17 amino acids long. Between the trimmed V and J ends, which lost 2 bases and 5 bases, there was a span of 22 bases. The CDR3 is CASSFGSPGLLLETQYF. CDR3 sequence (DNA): TGCGCCAGCAGCTTCGGCAGCCCGGGGTTATTGTTGGAGACCCAGTACTTC.

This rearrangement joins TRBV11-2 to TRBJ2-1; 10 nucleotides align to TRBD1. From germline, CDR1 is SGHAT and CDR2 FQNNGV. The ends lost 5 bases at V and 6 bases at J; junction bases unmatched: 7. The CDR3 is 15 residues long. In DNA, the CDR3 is TGTGCCAGCAGCCCGGACAGGGGGAGGTTCAATGAGCAGTTCTTC. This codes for CASSPDRGRFNEQFF.

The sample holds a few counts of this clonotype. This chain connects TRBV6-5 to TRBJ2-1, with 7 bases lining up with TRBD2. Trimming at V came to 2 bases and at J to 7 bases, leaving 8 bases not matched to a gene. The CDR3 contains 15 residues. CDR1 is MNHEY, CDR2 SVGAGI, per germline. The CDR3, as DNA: TGTGCCAGCAGTTACAGCCCGAGGACTAGGAATGAGCAGTTCTTC. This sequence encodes CASSYSPRTRNEQFF.

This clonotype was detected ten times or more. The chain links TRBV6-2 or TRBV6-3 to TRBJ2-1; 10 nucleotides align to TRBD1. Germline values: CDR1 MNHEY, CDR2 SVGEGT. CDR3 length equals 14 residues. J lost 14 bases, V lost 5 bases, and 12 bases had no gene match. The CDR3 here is CASSTSPDRGREFF. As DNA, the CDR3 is TGTGCCAGCAGTACAAGCCCGGACAGGGGGAGGGAGTTCTTC.

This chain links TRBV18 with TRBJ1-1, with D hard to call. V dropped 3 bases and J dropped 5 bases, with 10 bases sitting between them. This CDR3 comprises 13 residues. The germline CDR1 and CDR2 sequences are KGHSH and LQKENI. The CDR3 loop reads CASSPGGETEAFF. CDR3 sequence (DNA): TGTGCCAGCTCACCGGGAGGAGAGACTGAAGCTTTCTTT.

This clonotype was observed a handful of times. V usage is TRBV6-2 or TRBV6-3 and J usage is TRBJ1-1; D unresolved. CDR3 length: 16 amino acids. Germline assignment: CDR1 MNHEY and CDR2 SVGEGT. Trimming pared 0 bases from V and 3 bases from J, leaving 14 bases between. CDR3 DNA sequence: TGTGCCAGCAGTTACTCCCTCGGAGGTAGGGACACTGAAGCTTTCTTT. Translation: CASSYSLGGRDTEAFF.

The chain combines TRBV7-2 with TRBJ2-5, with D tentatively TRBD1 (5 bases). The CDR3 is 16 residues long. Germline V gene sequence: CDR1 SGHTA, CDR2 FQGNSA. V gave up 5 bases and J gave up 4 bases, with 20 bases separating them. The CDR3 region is CASSKRPDKKGETQYF. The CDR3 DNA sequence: TGTGCCAGCAGCAAAAGACCGGACAAAAAGGGAGAGACCCAGTACTTC.

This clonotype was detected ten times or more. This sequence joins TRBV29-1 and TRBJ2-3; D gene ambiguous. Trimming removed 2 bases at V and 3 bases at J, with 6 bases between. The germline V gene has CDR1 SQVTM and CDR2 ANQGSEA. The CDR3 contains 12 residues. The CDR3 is CSVERQTDTQYF. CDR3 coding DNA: TGCAGCGTTGAAAGGCAGACAGATACGCAGTATTTT.

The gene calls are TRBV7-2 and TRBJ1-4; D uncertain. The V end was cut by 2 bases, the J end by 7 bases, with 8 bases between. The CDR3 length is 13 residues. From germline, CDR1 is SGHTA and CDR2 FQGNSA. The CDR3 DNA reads TGTGCCAGCAGCTTACACGGAGGTGAAAAACTGTTTTTT. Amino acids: CASSLHGGEKLFF.

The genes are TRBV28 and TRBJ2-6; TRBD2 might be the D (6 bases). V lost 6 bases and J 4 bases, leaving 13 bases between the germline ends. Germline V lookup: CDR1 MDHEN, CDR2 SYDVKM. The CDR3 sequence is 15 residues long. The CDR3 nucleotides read TGTGCCAGCAGCTCCCCGGGAGACGGGGCCAACGTCCTGACTTTC. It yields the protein CASSSPGDGANVLTF.

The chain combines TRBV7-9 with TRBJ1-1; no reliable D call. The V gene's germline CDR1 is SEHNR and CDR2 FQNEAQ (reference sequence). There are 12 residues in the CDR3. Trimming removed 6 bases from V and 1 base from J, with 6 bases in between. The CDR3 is CASRHSNTEAFF. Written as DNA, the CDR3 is TGTGCCAGCAGGCATTCGAACACTGAAGCTTTCTTT.

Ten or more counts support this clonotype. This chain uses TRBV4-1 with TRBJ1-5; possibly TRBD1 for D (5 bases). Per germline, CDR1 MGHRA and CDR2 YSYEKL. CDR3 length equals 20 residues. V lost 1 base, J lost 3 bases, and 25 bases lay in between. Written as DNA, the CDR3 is TGCGCCAGCAGCCAAGTTTGGCCCACGACGCGCTCCAGGGTCAATCAGCCCCAGCATTTT. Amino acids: CASSQVWPTTRSRVNQPQHF.

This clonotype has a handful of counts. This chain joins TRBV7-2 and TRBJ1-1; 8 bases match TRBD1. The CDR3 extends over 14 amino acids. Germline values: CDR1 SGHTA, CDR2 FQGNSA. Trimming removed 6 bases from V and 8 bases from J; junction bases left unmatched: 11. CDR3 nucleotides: TGTGCCAGCAGACTAACAGGGGGACACTCCGAAGCTTTCTTT. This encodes CASRLTGGHSEAFF.

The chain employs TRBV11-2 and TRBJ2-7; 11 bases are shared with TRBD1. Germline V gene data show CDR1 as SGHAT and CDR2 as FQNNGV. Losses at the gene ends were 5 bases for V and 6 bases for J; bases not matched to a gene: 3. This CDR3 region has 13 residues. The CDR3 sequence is CASSSGQGAEQYV. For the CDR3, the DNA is TGTGCCAGCAGCAGCGGACAGGGGGCCGAGCAGTACGTC.

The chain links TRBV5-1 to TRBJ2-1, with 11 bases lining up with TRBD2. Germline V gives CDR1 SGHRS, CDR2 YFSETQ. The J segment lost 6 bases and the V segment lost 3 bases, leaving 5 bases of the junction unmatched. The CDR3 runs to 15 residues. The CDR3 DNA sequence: TGCGCCAGCAGCTCTAGCGGGGGGAAGATCAATGAGCAGTTCTTC. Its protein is CASSSSGGKINEQFF.

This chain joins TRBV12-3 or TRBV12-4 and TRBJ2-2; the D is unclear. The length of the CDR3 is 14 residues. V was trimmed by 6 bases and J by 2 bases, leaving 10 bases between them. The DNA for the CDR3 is TGTGCCAGCAGATCGTCAGGAAACACCGGGGAGCTGTTTTTT. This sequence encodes CASRSSGNTGELFF.

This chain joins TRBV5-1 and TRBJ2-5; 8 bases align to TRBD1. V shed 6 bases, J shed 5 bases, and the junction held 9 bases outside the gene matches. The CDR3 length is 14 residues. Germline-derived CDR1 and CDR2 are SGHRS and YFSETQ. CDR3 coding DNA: TGCGCCAGCATAAGACAGGGGAAGCGGGAGACCCAGTACTTC. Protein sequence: CASIRQGKRETQYF.

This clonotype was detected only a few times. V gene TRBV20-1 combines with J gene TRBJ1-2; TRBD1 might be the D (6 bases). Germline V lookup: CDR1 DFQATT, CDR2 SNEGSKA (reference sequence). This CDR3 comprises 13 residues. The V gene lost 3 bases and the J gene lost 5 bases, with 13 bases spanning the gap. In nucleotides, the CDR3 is TGCAGTGCTAGTGAACAGGGTTATTATGGCTACACCTTC. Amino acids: CSASEQGYYGYTF.

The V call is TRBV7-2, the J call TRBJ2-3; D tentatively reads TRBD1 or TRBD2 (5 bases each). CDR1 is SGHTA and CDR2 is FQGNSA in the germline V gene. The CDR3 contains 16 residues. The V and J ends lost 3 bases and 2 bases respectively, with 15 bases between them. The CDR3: CASSFAGTLPTDTQYF. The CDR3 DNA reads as TGTGCCAGCAGCTTTGCCGGGACCCTGCCCACAGATACGCAGTATTTT.

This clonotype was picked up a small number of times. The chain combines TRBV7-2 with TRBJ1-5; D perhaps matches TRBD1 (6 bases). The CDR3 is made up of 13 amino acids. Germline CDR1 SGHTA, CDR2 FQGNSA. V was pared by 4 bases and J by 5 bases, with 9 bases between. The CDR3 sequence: CASSSQGYQPQHF. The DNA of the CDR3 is TGTGCCAGCAGCTCGCAGGGGTATCAGCCCCAGCATTTT.